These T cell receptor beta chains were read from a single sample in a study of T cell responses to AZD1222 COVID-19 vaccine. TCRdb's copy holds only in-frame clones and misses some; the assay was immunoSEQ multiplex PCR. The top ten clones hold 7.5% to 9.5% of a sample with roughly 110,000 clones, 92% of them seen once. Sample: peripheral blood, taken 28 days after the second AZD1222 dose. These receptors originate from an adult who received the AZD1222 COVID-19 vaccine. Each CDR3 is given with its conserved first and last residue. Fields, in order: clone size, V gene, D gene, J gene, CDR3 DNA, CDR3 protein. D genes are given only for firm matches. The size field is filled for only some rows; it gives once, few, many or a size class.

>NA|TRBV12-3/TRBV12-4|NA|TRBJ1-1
TGTGCCAGCAGTTTAGGGGGAAGGAGCGAAGCTTTCTTT
CASSLGGRSEAFF
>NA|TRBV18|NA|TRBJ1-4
TGTGCCAGCTCACCACCCCCCCGTAACAGGGAAGGTAGTGAAAAACTGTTTTTT
CASSPPPRNREGSEKLFF
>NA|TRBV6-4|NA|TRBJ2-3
TGTGCCAGCAGTGACTCGGGGATTTTCAGCACAGATACGCAGTATTTT
CASSDSGIFSTDTQYF
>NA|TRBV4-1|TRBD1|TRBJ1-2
TGCGCCAGCAGCCACGGACAGGGGACGGCGGGCTACACCTTC
CASSHGQGTAGYTF
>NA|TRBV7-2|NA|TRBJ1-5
TGTGCCAGCAGCTTCAGGGATAGCAATCAGCCCCAGCATTTT
CASSFRDSNQPQHF
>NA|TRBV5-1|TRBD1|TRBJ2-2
TGCGCCAGCAGCCTGGGGGACAGGGGAACCGGGGAGCTGTTTTTT
CASSLGDRGTGELFF
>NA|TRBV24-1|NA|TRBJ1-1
TGTGCCACCAGTGATTTGGGAAAGGCCGAGGGAGCTTTCTTT
CATSDLGKAEGAFF
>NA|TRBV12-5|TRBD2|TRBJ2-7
TGTGCTAGTGGTCCTAGCGGGAGCGACGAGCAGTACTTC
CASGPSGSDEQYF
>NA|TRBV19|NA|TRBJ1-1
TGTGCCAGTCAAAAGGGGCAGGGGAGTACTGAAGCTTTCTTT
CASQKGQGSTEAFF
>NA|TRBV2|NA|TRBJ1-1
TGTGCCAGCAGGTCAATTGAGGGGGGCACTGAAGCTTTCTTT
CASRSIEGGTEAFF
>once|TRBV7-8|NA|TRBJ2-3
TGTGCCAGCAGCACAAACACAGATACGCAGTATTTT
CASSTNTDTQYF
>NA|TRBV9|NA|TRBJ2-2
TGTGCCAGCAGCGTAGGGGGACTTTTAAACACCGGGGAGCTGTTTTTT
CASSVGGLLNTGELFF
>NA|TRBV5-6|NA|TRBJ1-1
TGTGCCAGCAGCCCGGCGGGGTGGGGAGCTTTCTTT
CASSPAGWGAFF
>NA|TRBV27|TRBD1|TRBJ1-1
TGTGCCAGCAGTCCTGGGGACAGATTAAACACTGAAGCTTTCTTT
CASSPGDRLNTEAFF
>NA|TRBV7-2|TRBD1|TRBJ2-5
TGTGCCAGCAGCTTAGCAGCTGGGACAGGGGGCACAAAAGAGACCCAGTACTTC
CASSLAAGTGGTKETQYF
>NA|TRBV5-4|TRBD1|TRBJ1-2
TGTGCCAGCAGCCAACTTACGGACAGGCCGTATGGCTACACCTTC
CASSQLTDRPYGYTF
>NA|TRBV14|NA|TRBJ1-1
TGTGCCAGCAGCCAAGTCCCGGGGGCTGAAGCTTTCTTT
CASSQVPGAEAFF
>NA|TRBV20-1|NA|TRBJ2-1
TGCAGTGCTGGGTATAGGAATGAGCAGTTCTTC
CSAGYRNEQFF
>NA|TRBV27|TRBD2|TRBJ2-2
TGTGCCAGCAGTTTATCGCGGGGGTCCGGGGAGCTGTTTTTT
CASSLSRGSGELFF
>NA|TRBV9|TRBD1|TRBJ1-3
TGTGCCAGCAGCGGAGGGACAGCTCTTAGGAACACCATATATTTT
CASSGGTALRNTIYF
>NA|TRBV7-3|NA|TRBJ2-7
TGTGCCAGCAGCTTAGGACAGCACTACGAGCAGTACTTC
CASSLGQHYEQYF
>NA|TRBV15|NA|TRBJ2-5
TGTGCCACCAGCGGGGGCCCGCAAGAGACCCAGTACTTC
CATSGGPQETQYF
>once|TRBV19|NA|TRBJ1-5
TGTGCCAGTAGTATCGGATGGCTAGGGAACAATCAGCCCCAGCATTTT
CASSIGWLGNNQPQHF
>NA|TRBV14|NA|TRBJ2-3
TGTGCCAGCAGCCAAGCCCTCAGGATTGCCCCCCAGTATTTT
CASSQALRIAPQYF
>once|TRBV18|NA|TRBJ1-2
TGTGCCAGCTCACCACAGGGAGGAGGCTATGGCTACACCTTC
CASSPQGGGYGYTF
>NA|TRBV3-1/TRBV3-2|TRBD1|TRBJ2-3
TGTGCCAGCAGCCCAGCAGGGGACAGTCACAATAGGGCAGATACGCAGTATTTT
CASSPAGDSHNRADTQYF
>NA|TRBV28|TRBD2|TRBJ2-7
TGTGCCAGCAGCCCAGCGGGAGGATCCCCCTACGAGCAGTACTTC
CASSPAGGSPYEQYF
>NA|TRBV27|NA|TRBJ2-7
TGTGCCAGCAGTTTAGCCCAGGTTAGCTCCTACGAGCAGTACTTC
CASSLAQVSSYEQYF
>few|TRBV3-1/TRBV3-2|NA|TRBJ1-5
TGTGCCAGCAGCCAAGGGGTCAGTTTAGGCAATCAGCCCCAGCATTTT
CASSQGVSLGNQPQHF
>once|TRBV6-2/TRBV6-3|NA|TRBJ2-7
TGTGCCAGCAGTTACGCCCAGAGGAAGAAAGCGGTCTCCTACGAGCAGTACTTC
CASSYAQRKKAVSYEQYF
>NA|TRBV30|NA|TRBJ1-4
TGTGCCTGGAGTGTTGGGCGGCTCAATGAAAAACTGTTTTTT
CAWSVGRLNEKLFF
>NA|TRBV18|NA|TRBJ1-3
TGTGCCAGCTCTACTGGAAACACCATATATTTT
CASSTGNTIYF
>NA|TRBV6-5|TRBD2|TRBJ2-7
TGTGCCATTCTAGCGGGAGGGACCTACGAGCAGTACTTC
CAILAGGTYEQYF
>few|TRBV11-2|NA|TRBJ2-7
TGTGCCAGCAGCTTAGGTACGGGAGTACACGAGCAGTACTTC
CASSLGTGVHEQYF
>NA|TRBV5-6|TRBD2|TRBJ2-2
TGTGCCAGCAGCTTGGGAGCGGGGGAGACGATAAACACCGGGGAGCTGTTTTTT
CASSLGAGETINTGELFF
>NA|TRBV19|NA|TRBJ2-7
TGTGCCAGTAGTATAGTGGGCAGCTCCTACGAGCAGTACTTC
CASSIVGSSYEQYF
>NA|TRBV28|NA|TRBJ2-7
TGTGCCAGCAGTTCGACTATTCACCGCTCCTACGAGCAGTACTTC
CASSSTIHRSYEQYF
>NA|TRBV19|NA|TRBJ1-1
TGTGCCAGTCCTAGGGGCGGAGGGAACACTGAAGCTTTCTTT
CASPRGGGNTEAFF
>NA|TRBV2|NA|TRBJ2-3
TGTGCCAGCAGTGGGCAGGGGCTTACAGATACGCAGTATTTT
CASSGQGLTDTQYF
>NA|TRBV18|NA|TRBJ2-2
TGTGCCAGCTCAACTAACGGGGTACCGAACACCGGGGAGCTGTTTTTT
CASSTNGVPNTGELFF
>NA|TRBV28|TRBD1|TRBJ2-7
TGTGCCAGCAGTTCGGGACAGGATCGCTACGAGCAGTACTTC
CASSSGQDRYEQYF
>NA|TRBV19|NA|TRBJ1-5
TGTGCCAGTAGTCCCCAGACAGCAAATCAGCCCCAGCATTTT
CASSPQTANQPQHF
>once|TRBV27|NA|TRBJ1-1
TGTGCCAGCAGTGATTTGGACCGACCGGGAGTAGCTTTCTTT
CASSDLDRPGVAFF
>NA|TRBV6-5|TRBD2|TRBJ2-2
TGTGCCATTCGGGGGGTTGGGGCCAGCGGGGAGCTGTTTTTT
CAIRGVGASGELFF
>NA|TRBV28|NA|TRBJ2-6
TGTGCCAGCAGGTCTGCCGGGGCCAACGTCCTGACTTTC
CASRSAGANVLTF
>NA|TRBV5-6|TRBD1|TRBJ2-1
TGTGCCAGCAGCCAGACGGGGACAGGATCCTACAATGAGCAGTTCTTC
CASSQTGTGSYNEQFF
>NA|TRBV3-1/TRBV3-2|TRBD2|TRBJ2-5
TGTGCCAGCAGCCAATTAGGACTAGCTCAAGAGACCCAGTACTTC
CASSQLGLAQETQYF